Shown below are 15 T cell receptor beta chains from a single sample sequenced in a study of blood T cell repertoires in COVID-19. Sequencing used immunoSEQ multiplex PCR; TCRdb keeps in-frame clones, though not all of them. The data contain around 230,000 clones, more than 70% of them seen just once; the ten biggest clones take up 2% to 2.5%. Source material: PBMCs or T cells enriched from blood (not recorded which). All receptors derive from a woman aged 40 to 50 with acute COVID-19.

The genes are TRBV30 and TRBJ2-5; D perhaps matches TRBD2 (7 bases). Looked up from germline, CDR1 is GTSNPN and CDR2 is SVGIG (reference sequence). The CDR3 runs to 14 residues. The V and J ends lost 3 bases and 5 bases respectively, with 16 bases between them. Written as DNA, the CDR3 is TGTGCCTGGAGCGGGGGGCAGTTTTCGGAGACCCAGTACTTC. Translating it yields CAWSGGQFSETQYF.

The rearrangement uses TRBV5-4 and TRBJ2-3; 10 positions match TRBD2. CDR1 and CDR2 (germline): SGHNT, YYREEE (reference sequence). The CDR3 runs to 14 residues. The V and J ends lost 9 bases and 5 bases, in that order; junction bases with no gene match: 9. The CDR3 loop is CATTRSGGEDTQYF. Here the CDR3 DNA reads TGTGCCACCACAAGGAGCGGGGGGGAAGATACGCAGTATTTT.

The chain uses TRBV4-2 and TRBJ2-3, with TRBD1 as a possible D gene (5 bases). There are 12 residues in the CDR3. The germline CDR1 and CDR2 sequences are LGHNA and YNFKEQ. The ends were cut back, 6 bases at V and 5 bases at J, with 9 bases in the middle. This chain's CDR3 is CASRGPGDTQYF. DNA for the CDR3: TGTGCCAGCAGGGGGCCGGGAGATACGCAGTATTTT.

CDR3 in DNA: TGCGCCAGCAGAGATTCAGGGGCCGAGCAGTACGTC. This codes for CASRDSGAEQYV. The chain carries TRBV10-2 and TRBJ2-7, with D possibly matching TRBD1 (6 bases). Germline CDR1 WSHSY, CDR2 SAAADI. V was clipped by 6 bases and J by 6 bases, with 12 bases between them. The CDR3 covers 12 residues.

The chain couples TRBV2 to TRBJ1-5; D is perhaps TRBD1 (5 bases). The V and J ends lost 7 bases and 2 bases respectively, with 12 bases between them. This CDR3 contains 14 residues. CDR1 is SNHLY, CDR2 FYNNEI, per germline. The CDR3 is CASTPGWGNQPQHF. The CDR3, as DNA: TGTGCCAGCACCCCAGGGTGGGGCAATCAGCCCCAGCATTTT.

The CDR3 nucleotides read TGTGCCAGCAGCGCAGGGACAGGGGGCAACTATGGCTACACCTTC. Its translation is CASSAGTGGNYGYTF. The chain links TRBV5-6 to TRBJ1-2; 12 positions agree with TRBD1. Germline values: CDR1 SGHDT, CDR2 YYEEEE. The CDR3 length is 15 residues. V was clipped by 4 bases and J by 2 bases; unmatched bases: 3.

J is TRBJ1-2 and V is TRBV5-8; TRBD1 agrees at 12 bases. This CDR3 region has 16 residues. Per germline, CDR1 SGHTS and CDR2 YDEGEE. The trim removed 1 base at V and 2 bases at J, leaving 3 bases unmatched. The CDR3 bases are TGTGCCAGCAGCTTGAGGGGACAGGGGGCAAACTATGGCTACACCTTC. Translated: CASSLRGQGANYGYTF.

The chain has TRBV11-2 and TRBJ2-7, with a possible D match to TRBD2 (5 bases). The germline V gene has CDR1 SGHAT and CDR2 FQNNGV. CDR3 length: 12 amino acids. V was pared by 5 bases and J by 3 bases, with 8 bases between. CDR3 coding DNA: TGTGCCAGCAGCCCGGCGGGCTACGAGCAGTACGTC. Translation: CASSPAGYEQYV.

The CDR3 here is CAWSRGRGLQETQYF. CDR3 DNA: TGTGCCTGGAGTCGGGGCAGGGGCTTACAAGAGACCCAGTACTTC. The rearrangement uses TRBV30 and TRBJ2-5, with D possibly matching TRBD1 (6 bases). The length of the CDR3 is 15 residues. Deletions cut 2 bases from V and 2 bases from J, with 15 bases between. Germline V gives CDR1 GTSNPN, CDR2 SVGIG (reference sequence).

The genes are TRBV4-1 and TRBJ2-3; D ambiguous. Germline V gene lookup returns CDR1 MGHRA and CDR2 YSYEKL. This CDR3 has 15 amino acids. The V end was cut by 3 bases, the J end by 4 bases, with 14 bases between. CDR3 residues: CASSHPAGLADTQYF. As DNA, the CDR3 is TGCGCCAGCAGCCATCCCGCAGGATTGGCAGATACGCAGTATTTT.

This chain connects TRBV19 to TRBJ1-6, with unresolved D. The CDR3 covers 16 residues. CDR1 LNHDA and CDR2 SQIVND come from the germline V gene (reference sequence). Between the trimmed V and J ends, which lost 5 bases and 0 bases, there was a span of 11 bases. CDR3 DNA sequence: TGTGCCAGTAGTGTTACAGCAATCTCCTATAATTCACCCCTCCACTTT. This encodes CASSVTAISYNSPLHF.

This sequence joins TRBV2 and TRBJ2-2; 8 nucleotides match TRBD2. This CDR3 is 17 amino acids long. Per the germline V gene, CDR1 is SNHLY and CDR2 is FYNNEI. Trimming cost V 5 bases and J 5 bases; bases outside gene matches: 13. The CDR3 DNA is TGTGCCAGCAGTCAACTCCACGGGGGGGCCGGGACCGGGGAGCTGTTTTTT. Its protein is CASSQLHGGAGTGELFF.

This sequence joins TRBV29-1 and TRBJ1-1, with 8 bases that match TRBD1. The germline gives CDR1 SQVTM, CDR2 ANQGSEA. The ends lost 6 bases at V and 5 bases at J; junction bases unmatched: 5. The CDR3 is 12 amino acids. The CDR3 region has the DNA TGCAGCGTGGACAGGGTGAGGACTGAAGCTTTCTTT. As protein: CSVDRVRTEAFF.

The chain employs TRBV2 and TRBJ1-3; D is perhaps TRBD1 (5 bases). This CDR3 is 16 amino acids long. The V gene's germline CDR1 is SNHLY and CDR2 FYNNEI. The V gene lost 7 bases and the J gene lost 0 bases, with 16 bases spanning the gap. This CDR3 reads CASKIGGGSSGNTIYF. The DNA of the CDR3 is TGTGCCAGCAAGATCGGCGGGGGATCCTCTGGAAACACCATATATTTT.

The gene calls are TRBV3-1 (or the pseudogene TRBV3-2) and TRBJ2-2; the D gene is possibly TRBD2 (5 bases). Germline V gene sequence: CDR1 LGHDT, CDR2 YNNKEL (reference sequence). V lost 10 bases and J lost 5, with 20 bases in between. This CDR3 is built from 15 residues. The CDR3 is CATPGPGILTGELFF. For the CDR3, the DNA is TGTGCCACCCCTGGCCCGGGGATTTTAACCGGGGAGCTGTTTTTT.